Listed here is a single T cell receptor (beta chain). Its antigen is unidentified. Primers: 60 Vbeta forward and 13 Jbeta reverse. Using immunoSEQ multiplex PCR, the repertoire was profiled, and TCRdb retains in-frame clones only, with some absent. The listing records fewer than 200,000 clones. Germline V gene lookup returns CDR1 SEHNR and CDR2 FQNEAQ (reference sequence). V gave up 6 bases and J gave up 4 bases; unmatched junction bases: 12. The CDR3 spans 16 residues. The sample comes from a study of cytomegalovirus exposure and HLA in healthy donors. Overall study findings and caveats: Reportedly, TCR beta sequences accurately predicted HLA-A and HLA-B alleles in most subjects.

The sequencing sample was made of PBMCs. V and J are TRBV7-9 and TRBJ2-1; 7 bases agree with TRBD2. This receptor was obtained from a man aged 25-40 years in good health and CMV-seronegative. CDR3 DNA sequence: TGTGCCAGCAGACCCGGTGCTAGCGGCAAGTACAATGAGCAGTTCTTC. Translation: CASRPGASGKYNEQFF.